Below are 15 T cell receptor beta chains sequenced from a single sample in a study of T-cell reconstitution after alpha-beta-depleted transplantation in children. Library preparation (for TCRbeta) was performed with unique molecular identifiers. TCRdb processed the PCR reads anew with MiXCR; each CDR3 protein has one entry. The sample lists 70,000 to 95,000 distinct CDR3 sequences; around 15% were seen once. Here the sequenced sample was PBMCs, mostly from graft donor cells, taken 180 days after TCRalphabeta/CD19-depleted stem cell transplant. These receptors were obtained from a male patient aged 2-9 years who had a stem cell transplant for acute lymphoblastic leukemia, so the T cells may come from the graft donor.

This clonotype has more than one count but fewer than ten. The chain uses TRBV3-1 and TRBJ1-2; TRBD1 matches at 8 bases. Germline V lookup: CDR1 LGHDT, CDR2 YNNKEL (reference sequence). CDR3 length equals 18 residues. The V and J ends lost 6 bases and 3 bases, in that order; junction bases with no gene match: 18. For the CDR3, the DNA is TGTGCCAGCAGTTTTCCCCCTCACACGACAGGGGCCTACTATGGCTACACCTTC. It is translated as CASSFPPHTTGAYYGYTF.

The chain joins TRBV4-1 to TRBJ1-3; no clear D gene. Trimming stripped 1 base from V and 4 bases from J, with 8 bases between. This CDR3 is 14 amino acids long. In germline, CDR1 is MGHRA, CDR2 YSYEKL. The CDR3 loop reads CASSQVGEGNTIYF. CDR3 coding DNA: TGCGCCAGCAGCCAAGTTGGGGAAGGAAACACCATATATTTT.

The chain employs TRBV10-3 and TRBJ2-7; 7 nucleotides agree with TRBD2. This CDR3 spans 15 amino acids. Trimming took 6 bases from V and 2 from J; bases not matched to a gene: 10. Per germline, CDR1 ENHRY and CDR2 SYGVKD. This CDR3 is CAIRYSSGSTYEQYF. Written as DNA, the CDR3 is TGTGCCATCAGGTATTCTAGCGGATCCACCTACGAGCAGTACTTC.

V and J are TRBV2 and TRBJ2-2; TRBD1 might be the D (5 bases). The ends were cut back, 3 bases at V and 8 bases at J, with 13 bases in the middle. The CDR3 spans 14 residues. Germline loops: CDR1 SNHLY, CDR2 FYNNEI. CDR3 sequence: CASSDGPGLGELFF. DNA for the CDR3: TGTGCCAGCAGTGACGGACCAGGGCTAGGGGAGCTGTTTTTT.

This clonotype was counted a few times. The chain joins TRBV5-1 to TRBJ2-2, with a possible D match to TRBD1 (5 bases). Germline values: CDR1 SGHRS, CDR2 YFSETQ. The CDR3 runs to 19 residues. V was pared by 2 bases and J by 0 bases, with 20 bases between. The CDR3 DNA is TGCGCCAGCAGCTTTTGGGGCCCAACCGATAACGCGAACACCGGGGAGCTGTTTTTT. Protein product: CASSFWGPTDNANTGELFF.

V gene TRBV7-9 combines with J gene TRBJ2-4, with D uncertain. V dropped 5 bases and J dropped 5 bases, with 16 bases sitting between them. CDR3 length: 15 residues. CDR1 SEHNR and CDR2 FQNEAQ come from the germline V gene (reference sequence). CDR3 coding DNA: TGTGCCAGCAGCGCCCGACCTTCCGAGGAAAACATTCAGTACTTC. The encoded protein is CASSARPSEENIQYF.

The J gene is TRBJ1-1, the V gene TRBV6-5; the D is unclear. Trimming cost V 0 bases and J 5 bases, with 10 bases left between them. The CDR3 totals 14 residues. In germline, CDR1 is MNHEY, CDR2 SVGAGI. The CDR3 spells CASSYSSLRTEAFF. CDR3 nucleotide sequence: TGTGCCAGCAGTTACTCGAGTCTGCGGACTGAAGCTTTCTTT.

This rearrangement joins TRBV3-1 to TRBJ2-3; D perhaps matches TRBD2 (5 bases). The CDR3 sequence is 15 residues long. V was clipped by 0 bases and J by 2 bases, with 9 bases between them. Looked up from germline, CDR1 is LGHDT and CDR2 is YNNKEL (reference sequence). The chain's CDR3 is CASSQESGVTDTQYF. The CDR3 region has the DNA TGTGCCAGCAGCCAAGAGTCCGGGGTCACAGATACGCAGTATTTT.

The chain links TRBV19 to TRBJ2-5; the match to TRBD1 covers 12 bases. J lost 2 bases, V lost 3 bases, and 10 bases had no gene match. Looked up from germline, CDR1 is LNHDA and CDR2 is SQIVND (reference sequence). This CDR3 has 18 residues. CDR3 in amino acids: CASSMGQGATRVQETQYF. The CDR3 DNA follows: TGTGCCAGTAGTATGGGACAGGGGGCCACGCGGGTTCAAGAGACCCAGTACTTC.

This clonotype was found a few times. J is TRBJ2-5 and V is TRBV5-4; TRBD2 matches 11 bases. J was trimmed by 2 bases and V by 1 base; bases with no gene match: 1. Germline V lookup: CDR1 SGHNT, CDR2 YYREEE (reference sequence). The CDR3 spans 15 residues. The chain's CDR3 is CASSLRTSGQETQYF. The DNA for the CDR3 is TGTGCCAGCAGCTTGAGGACTAGCGGGCAAGAGACCCAGTACTTC.

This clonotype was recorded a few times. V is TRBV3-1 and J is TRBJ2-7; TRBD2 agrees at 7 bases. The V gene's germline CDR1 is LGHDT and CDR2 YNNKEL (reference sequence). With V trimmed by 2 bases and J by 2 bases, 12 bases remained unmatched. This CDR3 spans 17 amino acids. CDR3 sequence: CASSQFYAGRQAYEQYF. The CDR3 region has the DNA TGTGCCAGCAGCCAATTCTACGCCGGGAGGCAGGCCTACGAGCAGTACTTC.

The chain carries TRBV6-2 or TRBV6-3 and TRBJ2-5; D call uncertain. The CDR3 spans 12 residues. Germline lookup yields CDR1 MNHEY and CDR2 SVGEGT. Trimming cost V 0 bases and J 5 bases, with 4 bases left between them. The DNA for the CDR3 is TGTGCCAGCAGTTACTCTAGCGAGACCCAGTACTTC. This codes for CASSYSSETQYF.

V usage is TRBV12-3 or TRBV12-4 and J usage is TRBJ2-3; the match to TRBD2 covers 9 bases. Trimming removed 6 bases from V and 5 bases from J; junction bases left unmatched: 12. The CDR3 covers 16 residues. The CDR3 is CASSPLRGGVEDTQYF. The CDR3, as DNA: TGTGCCAGCAGCCCATTGCGGGGGGGAGTTGAAGATACGCAGTATTTT.

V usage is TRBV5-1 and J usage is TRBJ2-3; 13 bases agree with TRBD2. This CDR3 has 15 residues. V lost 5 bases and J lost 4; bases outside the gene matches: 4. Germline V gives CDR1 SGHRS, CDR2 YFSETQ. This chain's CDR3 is CASRATSGGPDTQYF. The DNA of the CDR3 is TGCGCCAGCAGGGCGACTAGCGGGGGGCCAGATACGCAGTATTTT. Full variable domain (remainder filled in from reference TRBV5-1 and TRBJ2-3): KAGVTQTPRYLIKTRGQQVTLSCSPISGHRSVSWYQQTPGQGLQFLFEYFSETQRNKGNFPGRFSGRQFSNSRSEMNVSTLELGDSALYLCASRATSGGPDTQYFGPGTRLTVL.

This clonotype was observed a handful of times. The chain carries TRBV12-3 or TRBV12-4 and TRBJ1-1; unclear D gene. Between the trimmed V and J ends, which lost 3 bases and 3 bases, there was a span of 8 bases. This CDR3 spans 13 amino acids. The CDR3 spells CASSFSAYTEAFF. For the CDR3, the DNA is TGTGCCAGCAGTTTTAGTGCGTACACTGAAGCTTTCTTT.